This TCR beta chain was profiled in a study of T cells in Graves' hyperthyroidism and ophthalmopathy. Study outcomes and limitations: Model-based prediction identified ophthalmopathy a median around 6.5 months prior to its onset.

Trimming removed 6 bases from V and 8 bases from J, with 16 bases in between. The germline V gene encodes CDR1 SQVTM and CDR2 ANQGSEA. The CDR3 loop spans 12 amino acids. Authors of the study amplified TCR beta CDR3 regions from RNA transcripts. RT-PCR in the first round (using the HTBI primer set) targeted the TCR CDR3. MiXCR was run by TCRdb on the multiplex PCR reads, yielding one entry per CDR3 protein. The data hold 300,000 to 400,000 distinct CDR3 sequences, with roughly 13% observed a single time. In its sample, this clonotype was seen a few times. Its matching antigen is unknown. The receptor's source is a woman in her 30s with Graves' hyperthyroidism. Sample: blood. The J gene is TRBJ1-1, the V gene TRBV29-1; a possible D gene is TRBD1 (5 bases). The CDR3 loop reads CSVSNWGVEAFF. Here the CDR3 DNA reads TGCAGCGTATCAAACTGGGGGGTCGAAGCTTTCTTT.